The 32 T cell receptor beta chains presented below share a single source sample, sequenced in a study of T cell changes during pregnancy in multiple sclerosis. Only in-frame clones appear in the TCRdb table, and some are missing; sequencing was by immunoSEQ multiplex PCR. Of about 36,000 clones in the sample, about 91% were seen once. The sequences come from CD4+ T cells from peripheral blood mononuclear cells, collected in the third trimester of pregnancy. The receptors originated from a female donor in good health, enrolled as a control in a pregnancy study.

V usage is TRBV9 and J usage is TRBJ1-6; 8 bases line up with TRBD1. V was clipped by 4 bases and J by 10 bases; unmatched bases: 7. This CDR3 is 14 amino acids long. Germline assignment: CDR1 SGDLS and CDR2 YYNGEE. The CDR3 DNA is TGTGCCAGCAGCCCCGGACAGGGACGCTCACCCCTCCACTTT. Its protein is CASSPGQGRSPLHF. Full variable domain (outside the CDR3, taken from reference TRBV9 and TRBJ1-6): DSGVTQTPKHLITATGQRVTLRCSPRSGDLSVYWYQQSLDQGLQFLIQYYNGEERAKGNILERFSAQQFPDLHSELNLSSLELGDSALYFCASSPGQGRSPLHFGNGTRLTVT.

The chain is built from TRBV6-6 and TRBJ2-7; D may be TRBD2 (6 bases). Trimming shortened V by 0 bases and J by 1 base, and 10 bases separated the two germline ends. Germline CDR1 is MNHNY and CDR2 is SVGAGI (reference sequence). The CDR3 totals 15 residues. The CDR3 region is CASSYSAAGSYEQYF. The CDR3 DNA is TGTGCCAGCAGTTACTCCGCGGCGGGGTCCTACGAGCAGTACTTC.

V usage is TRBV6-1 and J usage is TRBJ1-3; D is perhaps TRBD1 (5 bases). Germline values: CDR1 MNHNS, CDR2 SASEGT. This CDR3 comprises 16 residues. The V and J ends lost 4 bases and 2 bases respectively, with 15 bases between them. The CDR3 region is CASSAPGLNTGNTIYF. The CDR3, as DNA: TGTGCCAGCAGTGCACCGGGACTAAACACTGGAAACACCATATATTTT.

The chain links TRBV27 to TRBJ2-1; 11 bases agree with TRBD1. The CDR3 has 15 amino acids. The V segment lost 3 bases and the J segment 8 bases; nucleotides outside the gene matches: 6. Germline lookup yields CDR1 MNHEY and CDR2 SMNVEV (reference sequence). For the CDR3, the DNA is TGTGCCAGCAGTTTTAGGGGACAGGGGGTACATGAGCAGTTCTTC. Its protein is CASSFRGQGVHEQFF.

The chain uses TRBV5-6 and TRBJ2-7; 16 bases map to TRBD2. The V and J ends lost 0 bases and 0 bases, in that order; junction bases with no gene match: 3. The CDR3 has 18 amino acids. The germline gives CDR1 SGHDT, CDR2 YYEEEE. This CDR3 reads CASSLEGLAGGSSYEQYF. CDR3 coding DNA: TGTGCCAGCAGCTTGGAGGGACTAGCGGGGGGGAGCTCCTACGAGCAGTACTTC.

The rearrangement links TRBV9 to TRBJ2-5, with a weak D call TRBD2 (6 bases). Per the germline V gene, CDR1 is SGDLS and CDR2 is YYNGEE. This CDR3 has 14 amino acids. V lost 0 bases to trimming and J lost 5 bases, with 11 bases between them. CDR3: CASSVVSSGETQYF. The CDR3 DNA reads TGTGCCAGCAGCGTAGTCTCCAGCGGGGAGACCCAGTACTTC.

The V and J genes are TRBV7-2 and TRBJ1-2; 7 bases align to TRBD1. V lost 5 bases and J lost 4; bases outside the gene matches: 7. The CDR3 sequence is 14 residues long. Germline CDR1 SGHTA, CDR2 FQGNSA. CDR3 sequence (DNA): TGTGCCAGCAGCGAGGCGGCAGGGGGCTATGGCTACACCTTC. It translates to CASSEAAGGYGYTF.

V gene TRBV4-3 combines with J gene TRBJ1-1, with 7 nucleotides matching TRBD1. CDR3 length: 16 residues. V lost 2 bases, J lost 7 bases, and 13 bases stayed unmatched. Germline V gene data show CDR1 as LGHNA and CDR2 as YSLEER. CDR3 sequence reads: CASSQSGGGGSSEAFF. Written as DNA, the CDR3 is TGCGCCAGCAGCCAATCCGGCGGAGGGGGCTCAAGTGAAGCTTTCTTT.

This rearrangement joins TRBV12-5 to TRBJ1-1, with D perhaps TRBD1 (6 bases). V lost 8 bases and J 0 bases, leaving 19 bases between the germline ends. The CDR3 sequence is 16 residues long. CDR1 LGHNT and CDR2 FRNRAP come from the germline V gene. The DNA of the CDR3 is TGTGCTAGTATCAAGGGGGGGGGCTCCGTGAACACTGAAGCTTTCTTT. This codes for CASIKGGGSVNTEAFF.

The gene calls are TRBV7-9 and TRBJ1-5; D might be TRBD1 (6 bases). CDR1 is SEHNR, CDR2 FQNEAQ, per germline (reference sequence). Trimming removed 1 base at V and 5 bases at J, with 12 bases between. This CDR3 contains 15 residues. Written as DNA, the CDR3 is TGTGCCAGCAGCTTAGGGGGGACAACTTATCAGCCCCAGCATTTT. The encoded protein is CASSLGGTTYQPQHF.

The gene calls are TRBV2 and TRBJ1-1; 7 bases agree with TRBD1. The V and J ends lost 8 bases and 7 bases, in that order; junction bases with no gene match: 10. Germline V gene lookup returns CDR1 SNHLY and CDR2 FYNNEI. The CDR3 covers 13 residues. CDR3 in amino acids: CASYMRGRNEAFF. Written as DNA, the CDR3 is TGTGCCAGCTACATGAGGGGGCGGAATGAAGCTTTCTTT.

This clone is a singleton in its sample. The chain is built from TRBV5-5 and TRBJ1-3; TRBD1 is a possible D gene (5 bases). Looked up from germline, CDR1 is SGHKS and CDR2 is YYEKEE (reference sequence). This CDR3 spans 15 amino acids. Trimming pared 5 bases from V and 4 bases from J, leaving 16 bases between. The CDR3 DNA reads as TGTGCCAGCAGTTCAGCAGGGTTACCGGGAAACACCATATATTTT. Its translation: CASSSAGLPGNTIYF.

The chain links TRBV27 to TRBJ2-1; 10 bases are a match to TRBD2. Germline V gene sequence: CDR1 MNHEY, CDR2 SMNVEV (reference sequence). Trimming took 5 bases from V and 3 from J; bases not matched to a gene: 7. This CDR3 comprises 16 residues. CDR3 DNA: TGTGCCAGCAGTCCTCTTAGCGGGGGGCACTACAATGAGCAGTTCTTC. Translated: CASSPLSGGHYNEQFF.

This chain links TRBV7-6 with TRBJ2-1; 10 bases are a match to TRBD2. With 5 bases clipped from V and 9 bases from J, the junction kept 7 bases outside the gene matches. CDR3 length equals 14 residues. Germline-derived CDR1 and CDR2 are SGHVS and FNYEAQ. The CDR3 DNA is TGTGCCAGCAGCCAGCGGGGGGGAGCGGGTGAGCAGTTCTTC. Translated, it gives CASSQRGGAGEQFF.

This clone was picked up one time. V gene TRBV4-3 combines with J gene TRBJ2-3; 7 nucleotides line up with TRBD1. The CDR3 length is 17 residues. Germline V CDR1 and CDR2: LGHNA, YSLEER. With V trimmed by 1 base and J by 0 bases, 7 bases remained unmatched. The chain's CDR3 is CASSQAGGILSTDTQYF. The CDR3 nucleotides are TGCGCCAGCAGCCAAGCAGGGGGTATCCTAAGCACAGATACGCAGTATTTT.

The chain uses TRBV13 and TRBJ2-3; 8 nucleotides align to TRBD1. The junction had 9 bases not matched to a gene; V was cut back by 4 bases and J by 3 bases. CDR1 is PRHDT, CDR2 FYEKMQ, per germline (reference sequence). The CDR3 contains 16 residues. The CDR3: CASSSRTGRLTDTQYF. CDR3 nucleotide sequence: TGTGCCAGCAGCTCGCGGACAGGGAGATTAACAGATACGCAGTATTTT.

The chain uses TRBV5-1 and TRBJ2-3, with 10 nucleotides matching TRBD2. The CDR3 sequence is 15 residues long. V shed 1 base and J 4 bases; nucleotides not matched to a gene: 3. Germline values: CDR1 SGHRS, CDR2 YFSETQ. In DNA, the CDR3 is TGCGCCAGCAGCTTGAAGCGGGGGGGCTCAGATACGCAGTATTTT. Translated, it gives CASSLKRGGSDTQYF.

The CDR3 DNA follows: TGTGCCAGCAGCTTCTTGGGCAGACCCAACTATGGCTACACCTTC. This encodes CASSFLGRPNYGYTF. This chain joins TRBV5-4 and TRBJ1-2, with D unresolved. The V gene lost 2 bases and the J gene lost 2 bases, with 13 bases spanning the gap. The CDR3 contains 15 residues. CDR1 SGHNT and CDR2 YYREEE come from the germline V gene (reference sequence).

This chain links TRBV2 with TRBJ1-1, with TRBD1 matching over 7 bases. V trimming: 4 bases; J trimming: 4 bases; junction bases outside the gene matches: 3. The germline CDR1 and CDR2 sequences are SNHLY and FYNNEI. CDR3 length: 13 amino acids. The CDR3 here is CASSGQGVTEAFF. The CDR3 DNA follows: TGTGCCAGCAGTGGGCAGGGGGTCACTGAAGCTTTCTTT.

The CDR3 is CASSLTGTEEKLFF. In DNA, the CDR3 is TGCGCCAGCAGTCTAACAGGGACGGAAGAAAAACTGTTTTTT. This chain connects TRBV4-1 to TRBJ1-4; maybe TRBD1 (6 bases). The V end was cut by 6 bases, the J end by 8 bases, with 16 bases between. The CDR3 spans 14 residues. From germline, CDR1 is MGHRA and CDR2 YSYEKL.

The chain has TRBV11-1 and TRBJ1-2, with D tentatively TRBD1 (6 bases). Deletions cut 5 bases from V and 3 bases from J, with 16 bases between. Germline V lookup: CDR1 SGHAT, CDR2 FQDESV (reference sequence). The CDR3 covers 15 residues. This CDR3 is CASSRSMGHDYGYTF. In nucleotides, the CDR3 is TGTGCCAGCAGCCGCTCCATGGGACACGACTATGGCTACACCTTC.

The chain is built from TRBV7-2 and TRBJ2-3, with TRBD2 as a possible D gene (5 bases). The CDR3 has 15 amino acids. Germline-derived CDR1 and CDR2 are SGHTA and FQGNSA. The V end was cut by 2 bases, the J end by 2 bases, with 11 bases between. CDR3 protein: CASSLTSGYTDTQYF. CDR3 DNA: TGTGCCAGCAGCTTAACAAGCGGCTACACAGATACGCAGTATTTT.

The CDR3 DNA follows: TGTGCCAGCAAGCCGTCGGGGTCGGCCAACTATGGCTACACCTTC. It codes for CASKPSGSANYGYTF. This chain uses TRBV6-5 with TRBJ1-2; D call uncertain. V was clipped by 7 bases and J by 2 bases, with 17 bases between them. From germline, CDR1 is MNHEY and CDR2 SVGAGI. The CDR3 extends over 15 amino acids.

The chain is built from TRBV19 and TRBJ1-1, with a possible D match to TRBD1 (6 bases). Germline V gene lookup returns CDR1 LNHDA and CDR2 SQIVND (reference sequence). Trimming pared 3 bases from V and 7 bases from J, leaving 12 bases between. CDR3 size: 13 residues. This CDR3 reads CASSIVRGYEAFF. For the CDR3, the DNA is TGTGCCAGTAGTATCGTCAGGGGCTATGAAGCTTTCTTT. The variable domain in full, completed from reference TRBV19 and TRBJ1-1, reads DGGITQSPKYLFRKEGQNVTLSCEQNLNHDAMYWYRQDPGQGLRLIYYSQIVNDFQKGDIAEGYSVSREKKESFPLTVTSAQKNPTAFYLCASSIVRGYEAFFGQGTRLTVV.

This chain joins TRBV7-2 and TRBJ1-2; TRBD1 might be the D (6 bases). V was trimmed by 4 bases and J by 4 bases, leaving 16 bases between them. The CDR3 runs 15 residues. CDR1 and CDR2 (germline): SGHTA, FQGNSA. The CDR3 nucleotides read TGTGCCAGCAGCTCCCCCGCAGGGGCGGCCTATGGCTACACCTTC. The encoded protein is CASSSPAGAAYGYTF.

CDR3 in amino acids: CSVTSGVSYNEQFF. The CDR3, as DNA: TGCAGCGTGACGAGCGGGGTCTCCTACAATGAGCAGTTCTTC. The V and J genes are TRBV29-1 and TRBJ2-1, with 7 bases matching TRBD2. After removal of 6 bases from V and 0 bases from J, the junction contained 5 bases not matched to a gene. The CDR3 extends over 14 amino acids. CDR1 is SQVTM and CDR2 is ANQGSEA in the germline V gene.

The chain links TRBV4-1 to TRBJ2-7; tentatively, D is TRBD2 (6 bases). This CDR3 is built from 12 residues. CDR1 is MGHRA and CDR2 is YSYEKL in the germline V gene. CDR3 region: CASGQGLYEQYF. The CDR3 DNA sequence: TGCGCGAGCGGGCAGGGACTTTACGAGCAGTACTTC.

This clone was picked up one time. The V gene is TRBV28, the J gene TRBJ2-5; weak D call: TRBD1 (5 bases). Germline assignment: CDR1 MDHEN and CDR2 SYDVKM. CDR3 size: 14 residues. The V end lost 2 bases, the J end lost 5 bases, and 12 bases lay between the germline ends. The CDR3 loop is CASSLPQGRETQYF. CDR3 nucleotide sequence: TGTGCCAGCAGTTTACCCCAGGGTAGGGAGACCCAGTACTTC.

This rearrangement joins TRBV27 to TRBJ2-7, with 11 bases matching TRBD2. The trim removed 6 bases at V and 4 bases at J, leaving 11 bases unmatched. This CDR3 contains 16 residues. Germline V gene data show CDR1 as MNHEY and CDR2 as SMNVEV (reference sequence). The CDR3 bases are TGTGCCAGCAGCTTAGACCCACTAGCGGGGGTGTACGAGCAGTACTTC. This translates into CASSLDPLAGVYEQYF.

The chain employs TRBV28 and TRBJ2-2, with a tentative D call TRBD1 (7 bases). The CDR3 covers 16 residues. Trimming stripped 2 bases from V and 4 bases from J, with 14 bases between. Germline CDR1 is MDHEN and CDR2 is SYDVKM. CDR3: CASSLEGGGVTGELFF. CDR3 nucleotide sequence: TGTGCCAGCAGTTTAGAAGGAGGGGGCGTCACCGGGGAGCTGTTTTTT.

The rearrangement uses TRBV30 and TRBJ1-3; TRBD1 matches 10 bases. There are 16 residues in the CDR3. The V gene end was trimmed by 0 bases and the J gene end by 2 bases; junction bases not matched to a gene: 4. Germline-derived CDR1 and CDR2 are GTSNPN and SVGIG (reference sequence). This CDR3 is CAWSVSDRGPGNTIYF. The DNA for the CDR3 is TGTGCCTGGAGTGTTTCCGACAGGGGGCCTGGAAACACCATATATTTT.

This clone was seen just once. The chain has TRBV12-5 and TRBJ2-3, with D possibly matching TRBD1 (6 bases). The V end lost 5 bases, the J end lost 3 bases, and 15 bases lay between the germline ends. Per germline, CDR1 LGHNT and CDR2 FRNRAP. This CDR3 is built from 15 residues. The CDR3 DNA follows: TGTGCTAGTGGTCGAGGGGGATGGGGGACAGATACGCAGTATTTT. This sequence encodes CASGRGGWGTDTQYF.